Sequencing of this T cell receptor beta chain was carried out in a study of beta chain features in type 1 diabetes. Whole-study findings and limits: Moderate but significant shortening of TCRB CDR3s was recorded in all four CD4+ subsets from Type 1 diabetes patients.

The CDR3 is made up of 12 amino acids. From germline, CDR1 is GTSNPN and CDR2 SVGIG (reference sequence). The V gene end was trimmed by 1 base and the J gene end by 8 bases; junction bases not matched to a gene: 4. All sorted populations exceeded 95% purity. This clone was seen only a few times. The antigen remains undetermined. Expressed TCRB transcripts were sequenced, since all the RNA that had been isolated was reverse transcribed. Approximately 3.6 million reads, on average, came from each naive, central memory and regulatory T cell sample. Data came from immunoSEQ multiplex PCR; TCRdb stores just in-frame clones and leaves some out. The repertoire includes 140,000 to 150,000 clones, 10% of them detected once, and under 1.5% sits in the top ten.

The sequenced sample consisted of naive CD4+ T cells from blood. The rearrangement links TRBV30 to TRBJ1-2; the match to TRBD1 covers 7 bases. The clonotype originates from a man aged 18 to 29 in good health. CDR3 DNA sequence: TGTGCCTGGAGTGGGACAGGTCTGGGCTACACCTTC. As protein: CAWSGTGLGYTF.